Shown below are 29 T cell receptor beta chains from a single sample sequenced in a study of blood T cell repertoires in COVID-19. Produced via immunoSEQ multiplex PCR; TCRdb's table is partial and in-frame only. This sample has about 88,000 clones, with roughly 88% found just once. The sample was peripheral blood. All receptors derive from a man older than 75 with acute or convalescent COVID-19.

The chain has TRBV18 and TRBJ2-3, with 10 bases identical to TRBD2. Trimming at V came to 2 bases and at J to 4 bases, leaving 3 bases not matched to a gene. This CDR3 region has 15 residues. Germline V gene sequence: CDR1 KGHSH, CDR2 LQKENI. For the CDR3, the DNA is TGTGCCAGCTCACCAAAAGCGGGGGGGCCAGATACGCAGTATTTT. Its translation: CASSPKAGGPDTQYF.

The V gene is TRBV27, the J gene TRBJ1-6; D is unclear. Trimming left V 3 bases short and J 0 bases short, with 15 bases between. Germline V CDR1 and CDR2: MNHEY, SMNVEV (reference sequence). This CDR3 has 18 residues. The DNA of the CDR3 is TGTGCCAGCAGTTTCAGGTCGCAGAAAAGCTCCTATAATTCACCCCTCCACTTT. Amino acid sequence: CASSFRSQKSSYNSPLHF.

J is TRBJ1-1 and V is TRBV7-8, with TRBD1 matching 8 bases. V dropped 2 bases and J dropped 4; count of bases not matched to a gene: 6. The CDR3 length is 15 residues. Germline V CDR1 and CDR2: SGHVS, FQNEAQ. CDR3 amino acids: CASSLSTGGVTEAFF. The CDR3 DNA sequence: TGTGCCAGCAGCTTATCCACAGGGGGTGTCACTGAAGCTTTCTTT.

The chain carries TRBV4-1 and TRBJ2-7; 9 nucleotides agree with TRBD2. Germline V lookup: CDR1 MGHRA, CDR2 YSYEKL. The CDR3 has 15 residues. The J segment lost 2 bases and the V segment lost 3 bases, leaving 5 bases of the junction unmatched. CDR3 in DNA: TGCGCCAGCAGCCAGGCTACTAGCGGGCCCTACGAGCAGTACTTC. Translated: CASSQATSGPYEQYF.

This rearrangement joins TRBV7-2 to TRBJ2-7; D call uncertain. The CDR3 is made up of 14 amino acids. V gave up 0 bases and J gave up 2 bases, with 8 bases separating them. Germline assignment: CDR1 SGHTA and CDR2 FQGNSA. The CDR3 loop reads CASSLAGDPYEQYF. CDR3 coding DNA: TGTGCCAGCAGCTTAGCTGGAGACCCCTACGAGCAGTACTTC.

J is TRBJ2-1 and V is TRBV6-4; 9 bases are a match to TRBD2. The trim removed 5 bases at V and 10 bases at J, leaving 12 bases unmatched. This CDR3 region has 15 residues. Germline loops: CDR1 MRHNA, CDR2 SNTAGT. The CDR3 reads CASSPTSGYTREQFF. The CDR3 coding sequence is TGTGCCAGCAGTCCGACTAGCGGTTATACAAGAGAGCAGTTCTTC.

V gene TRBV27 combines with J gene TRBJ1-2; no clear D. The CDR3 is made up of 12 amino acids. CDR1 and CDR2 from the germline V gene are MNHEY and SMNVEV (reference sequence). The chain's CDR3 is CASWPASGGYTF. CDR3 bases: TGTGCGAGTTGGCCGGCGAGCGGTGGCTACACCTTC.

The gene calls are TRBV28 and TRBJ1-5; TRBD1 aligns across 7 bases. V shed 5 bases, J shed 1 base, and the junction held 2 bases outside the gene matches. CDR1 is MDHEN, CDR2 SYDVKM, per germline. The CDR3 is 14 amino acids. CDR3 sequence reads: CASSDRESNQPQHF. The CDR3 DNA is TGTGCCAGCAGTGACAGGGAGAGCAATCAGCCCCAGCATTTT.

J is TRBJ1-1 and V is TRBV6-1; tentatively, D is TRBD1 (5 bases). This CDR3 is built from 13 residues. V lost 1 base to trimming and J lost 10 bases, with 13 bases between them. Germline CDR1 reads MNHNS; CDR2 reads SASEGT. CDR3 in amino acids: CASSEGWGTLAFF. For the CDR3, the DNA is TGTGCCAGCAGTGAAGGTTGGGGGACTCTAGCTTTCTTT.

This clone was observed once. This chain connects TRBV29-1 to TRBJ1-2, with TRBD1 matching over 9 bases. Germline V gene sequence: CDR1 SQVTM, CDR2 ANQGSEA. Germline trimming cut 6 bases from V and 7 bases from J; bases unmatched to any gene: 15. The length of the CDR3 is 15 residues. For the CDR3, the DNA is TGCAGCGTGGGACCGGACAGGGGCCAACCGGGTGGCTACACCTTC. It codes for CSVGPDRGQPGGYTF.

This chain connects TRBV11-2 to TRBJ2-5; D gene unclear. In germline, CDR1 is SGHAT, CDR2 FQNNGV. The CDR3 totals 14 residues. Trimming pared 1 base from V and 1 base from J, leaving 7 bases between. The CDR3, as DNA: TGTGCCAGCAGCTTAGTGGGCAGCCAAGAGACCCAGTACTTC. Protein: CASSLVGSQETQYF.

This clone has only one observation. CDR3 protein: CASSTPGGLASKLGVDTQYF. The DNA of the CDR3 is TGTGCCAGCAGTACCCCCGGAGGACTAGCGTCCAAGCTCGGGGTAGATACGCAGTATTTT. The gene calls are TRBV2 and TRBJ2-3; 9 bases are shared with TRBD2. Germline CDR1 reads SNHLY; CDR2 reads FYNNEI. J gave up 5 bases and V 5 bases, and 23 bases lay outside the gene matches. This CDR3 has 20 amino acids.

The rearrangement links TRBV3-1 (or the pseudogene TRBV3-2) to TRBJ2-3; D perhaps matches TRBD2 (5 bases). There are 18 residues in the CDR3. Germline CDR1 is LGHDT and CDR2 is YNNKEL (reference sequence). V was shortened by 5 bases and J by 0 bases, with 21 bases between the two germline ends. This CDR3 is CASSSALRPADSTDTQYF. Written as DNA, the CDR3 is TGTGCCAGCAGCTCAGCCCTGAGACCAGCGGACAGCACAGATACGCAGTATTTT.

This chain joins TRBV16 and TRBJ1-2, with TRBD1 matching 9 bases. V lost 3 bases to trimming and J lost 0 bases; unmatched junction nucleotides: 11. The CDR3 is made up of 18 amino acids. Germline-derived CDR1 and CDR2 are KGHSY and FQNENV. CDR3 nucleotides: TGTGCCAGCAGCCATGGGACAGGGAAAGCTGGGACTAACTATGGCTACACCTTC. Residues: CASSHGTGKAGTNYGYTF.

This chain links TRBV5-1 with TRBJ2-2, with 8 positions matching TRBD1. CDR3 length equals 15 residues. Trimming cost V 3 bases and J 4 bases; bases outside gene matches: 5. Germline V CDR1 and CDR2: SGHRS, YFSETQ. CDR3 residues: CASSSGQGSTGELFF. The CDR3 region has the DNA TGCGCCAGCAGCTCAGGACAGGGAAGCACCGGGGAGCTGTTTTTT.

The V call is TRBV19, the J call TRBJ1-1; 8 nucleotides line up with TRBD1. The CDR3 spans 15 residues. V shed 7 bases, J shed 6 bases, and the junction held 13 bases outside the gene matches. Looked up from germline, CDR1 is LNHDA and CDR2 is SQIVND (reference sequence). CDR3 in amino acids: CASKDREVGGPEAFF. The CDR3 nucleotides are TGTGCCAGTAAGGACAGGGAGGTGGGCGGTCCTGAAGCTTTCTTT.

The chain employs TRBV14 and TRBJ1-1, with D possibly being TRBD1 (6 bases). The CDR3 sequence is 16 residues long. Trimming pared 0 bases from V and 0 bases from J, leaving 11 bases between. CDR1 SGHDN and CDR2 FVKESK come from the germline V gene. CDR3 DNA sequence: TGTGCCAGCAGCCAAGATCAGGGGCGGATGAACACTGAAGCTTTCTTT. It is translated as CASSQDQGRMNTEAFF.

The J gene is TRBJ2-2, the V gene TRBV7-2; D not resolved. There are 13 residues in the CDR3. Germline-derived CDR1 and CDR2 are SGHTA and FQGNSA. V was trimmed by 2 bases and J by 7 bases, leaving 8 bases between them. The CDR3 loop reads CASSLNQIGELFF. CDR3 nucleotides: TGTGCCAGCAGCTTAAATCAAATCGGGGAGCTGTTTTTT.

The CDR3: CASSPIGAEPSGNTIYF. CDR3 coding DNA: TGTGCCAGTAGTCCGATTGGGGCTGAACCCTCTGGAAACACCATATATTTT. V gene TRBV19 combines with J gene TRBJ1-3, with D perhaps matching TRBD1 (5 bases). Germline V gene lookup returns CDR1 LNHDA and CDR2 SQIVND (reference sequence). This CDR3 is built from 17 residues. Between the trimmed V and J ends, which lost 5 bases and 0 bases, there was a span of 17 bases. Filled out from reference TRBV19 and TRBJ1-3, the complete variable domain reads DGGITQSPKYLFRKEGQNVTLSCEQNLNHDAMYWYRQDPGQGLRLIYYSQIVNDFQKGDIAEGYSVSREKKESFPLTVTSAQKNPTAFYLCASSPIGAEPSGNTIYFGEGSWLTVV.

J is TRBJ1-6 and V is TRBV19; a possible D gene is TRBD1 (6 bases). This CDR3 comprises 16 residues. Germline V gene lookup returns CDR1 LNHDA and CDR2 SQIVND (reference sequence). V was clipped by 7 bases and J by 5 bases, with 18 bases between them. CDR3 bases: TGTGCCAGTACCCCAGCTTCGGGGGGCCATAATTCACCCCTCCACTTT. It yields the protein CASTPASGGHNSPLHF.

The genes are TRBV10-3 and TRBJ2-2; D possibly corresponds to TRBD1 (6 bases). Germline assignment: CDR1 ENHRY and CDR2 SYGVKD. V was shortened by 4 bases and J by 5 bases, with 14 bases between the two germline ends. There are 15 residues in the CDR3. The CDR3 DNA sequence: TGTGCCATCAGTGGGCGACAGGCTGAAACCGGGGAGCTGTTTTTT. Translating it yields CAISGRQAETGELFF.

V is TRBV6-6 and J is TRBJ1-2; tentatively, D is TRBD1 (5 bases). V lost 4 bases to trimming and J lost 0 bases, with 9 bases between them. In germline, CDR1 is MNHNY, CDR2 SVGAGI (reference sequence). This CDR3 is 14 amino acids long. Written as DNA, the CDR3 is TGTGCCAGCAGTTCTCCGACAGCTAACTATGGCTACACCTTC. Its protein is CASSSPTANYGYTF.

V and J are TRBV18 and TRBJ2-2; TRBD1 agrees at 9 bases. The CDR3 sequence is 19 residues long. Germline values: CDR1 KGHSH, CDR2 LQKENI. Trimming cost V 4 bases and J 3 bases; bases outside gene matches: 15. The CDR3 reads CASSLIRGTGSVDTGELFF. CDR3 DNA sequence: TGTGCCAGCTCACTAATTCGCGGGACAGGGTCTGTAGACACCGGGGAGCTGTTTTTT. Together with reference TRBV18 and TRBJ2-2, the CDR3 gives the full variable domain: NAGVMQNPRHLVRRRGQEARLRCSPMKGHSHVYWYRQLPEEGLKFMVYLQKENIIDESGMPKERFSAEFPKEGPSILRIQQVVRGDSAAYFCASSLIRGTGSVDTGELFFGEGSRLTVL.

The chain uses TRBV12-3 or TRBV12-4 and TRBJ1-6; D gene uncertain. The CDR3 has 12 residues. V lost 2 bases and J 8 bases, leaving 4 bases between the germline ends. The DNA of the CDR3 is TGTGCCAGCAGTTTACCCTATTCACCCCTCCACTTT. It yields the protein CASSLPYSPLHF.

This sequence joins TRBV12-3 or TRBV12-4 and TRBJ1-2, with D possibly matching TRBD1 (5 bases). V dropped 6 bases and J dropped 10 bases, with 9 bases sitting between them. CDR3 length: 10 amino acids. The CDR3 coding sequence is TGTGCCAGCAGCCAGGGCGTCTACACCTTC. This codes for CASSQGVYTF.

V usage is TRBV30 and J usage is TRBJ1-2, with D hard to call. This CDR3 has 11 amino acids. Germline lookup yields CDR1 GTSNPN and CDR2 SVGIG (reference sequence). Trimming left V 4 bases short and J 4 bases short, with 7 bases between. The CDR3 loop is CAWTTAYGYTF. The CDR3 nucleotides read TGTGCCTGGACAACAGCCTATGGCTACACCTTC.

The J gene is TRBJ2-1, the V gene TRBV4-3; 7 bases line up with TRBD2. This CDR3 is built from 16 residues. V lost 3 bases to trimming and J lost 3 bases; unmatched junction nucleotides: 8. CDR1 is LGHNA and CDR2 is YSLEER in the germline V gene. This chain's CDR3 is CASSQRRGSSYNEQFF. In DNA, the CDR3 is TGCGCCAGCAGCCAGAGGCGGGGGTCGAGCTACAATGAGCAGTTCTTC.

The chain has TRBV16 and TRBJ1-1, with D perhaps TRBD1 (5 bases). Trimming shortened V by 4 bases and J by 0 bases, and 12 bases separated the two germline ends. Germline values: CDR1 KGHSY, CDR2 FQNENV. There are 15 residues in the CDR3. CDR3 sequence: CASSRGHLMNTEAFF. CDR3 coding DNA: TGTGCCAGCAGCCGCGGACACCTCATGAACACTGAAGCTTTCTTT.

This clone came up once. The chain uses TRBV7-9 and TRBJ1-2, with D possibly TRBD1 on 6 matching bases. The CDR3 is made up of 17 amino acids. The germline V gene has CDR1 SEHNR and CDR2 FQNEAQ (reference sequence). V gave up 5 bases and J gave up 4 bases, with 23 bases separating them. CDR3 nucleotides: TGTGCCAGCAGCCCCCCGGGGGGGCAACTGAGCGTCTATGGCTACACCTTC. Translated: CASSPPGGQLSVYGYTF.